Included here is one T cell receptor beta chain sequence, with context. This table comes from immunoSEQ multiplex PCR, and its TCRdb copy is limited to in-frame clones, with some not included. In the table there are under 200,000 clones, 79% of which are singletons. The data originate from a study of blood T cell repertoires in COVID-19. Whole-study context: The recovered donors of Cohort 3 showed two negative PCRs, clearance, or symptom resolution. Researchers got acute and convalescent COVID-19 samples from the United States, Italy and Spain. The cDNA or gDNA used as material had been derived from T cells, B-cell-depleted T cells, or PBMCs.

The germline V and J ends were trimmed by 0 bases and 14 bases, with 15 bases remaining between them. This CDR3 has 13 residues. Per the germline V gene, CDR1 is SGHRS and CDR2 is YFSETQ. Cohort placement rested on clinical history that participants reported themselves. This TCR derives from a woman aged 70-85 years in a cohort exposed to, infected with or recovered from COVID-19 (not recorded which). The source material was PBMCs or T cells enriched from blood (not recorded which). The chain joins TRBV5-1 to TRBJ2-1; the D gene is possibly TRBD2 (6 bases). The CDR3 protein is CASSLDLGGQEFF. CDR3 sequence (DNA): TGCGCCAGCAGCTTGGATTTGGGGGGTCAAGAGTTCTTC.